These 21 T cell receptor beta chains came from one sample sequenced in a study of blood T cell repertoires in COVID-19. TCRdb keeps only in-frame clones here, not all; method: immunoSEQ multiplex PCR. Altogether 450,000 or so clones are present, 70% to 90% being singletons, with the ten largest covering approximately 0.92%. The sequenced sample was peripheral blood. The receptors come from a man aged 18 to 30 with COVID-19, enrolled during active disease.

This clone showed up just once. The V gene is TRBV5-8, the J gene TRBJ2-2, with TRBD2 identical over 7 bases. Losses at the gene ends were 2 bases for V and 1 base for J; bases not matched to a gene: 2. The CDR3 extends over 15 amino acids. CDR1 and CDR2 (germline): SGHTS, YDEGEE. CDR3 bases: TGTGCCAGCAGCTTCAGCGGGATGAACACCGGGGAGCTGTTTTTT. Its translation is CASSFSGMNTGELFF. Filled out from reference TRBV5-8 and TRBJ2-2, the complete variable domain reads EAGVTQSPTHLIKTRGQQATLRCSPISGHTSVYWYQQALGLGLQFLLWYDEGEERNRGNFPPRFSGRQFPNYSSELNVNALELEDSALYLCASSFSGMNTGELFFGEGSRLTVL.

The chain employs TRBV7-9 and TRBJ1-1, with D possibly TRBD1 on 6 matching bases. The CDR3 is made up of 14 amino acids. Trimming took 3 bases from V and 4 from J, leaving 12 bases between them. CDR1 is SEHNR, CDR2 FQNEAQ, per germline (reference sequence). In DNA form, the CDR3 reads TGTGCCAGCAGCTTGTCAGGGGCGAGCACTGAAGCTTTCTTT. Translating gives CASSLSGASTEAFF.

The chain is built from TRBV6-4 and TRBJ1-3; no definite D call. Per germline, CDR1 MRHNA and CDR2 SNTAGT. Deletions cut 0 bases from V and 2 bases from J, with 8 bases between. The length of the CDR3 is 15 residues. The CDR3 here is CASSDSISAGNTIYF. CDR3 bases: TGTGCCAGCAGTGACTCGATTTCGGCTGGAAACACCATATATTTT.

V gene TRBV14 combines with J gene TRBJ1-4; 7 bases map to TRBD1. V lost 5 bases, J lost 1 base, and 1 base stayed unmatched. Germline assignment: CDR1 SGHDN and CDR2 FVKESK. The CDR3 is 14 amino acids. The CDR3 reads CASSNRGTNEKLFF. Written as DNA, the CDR3 is TGTGCCAGCAGCAACAGGGGAACTAATGAAAAACTGTTTTTT.

The chain employs TRBV15 and TRBJ2-3, with 10 bases lining up with TRBD1. Germline V gene lookup returns CDR1 LNHNV and CDR2 YYDKDF (reference sequence). CDR3 length equals 18 residues. V gave up 2 bases and J gave up 0 bases; unmatched junction bases: 8. The CDR3 bases are TGTGCCACCAGCAGATTGACAGGGGGCCAATCTAGCACAGATACGCAGTATTTT. It yields the protein CATSRLTGGQSSTDTQYF.

Notes on this clone: The same CDR3 can be traced to other DNA sequences in this sample. The chain carries TRBV6-5 and TRBJ2-3, with TRBD2 as a possible D gene (5 bases). The CDR3 extends over 13 amino acids. V dropped 7 bases and J dropped 4 bases, with 12 bases sitting between them. The germline V gene has CDR1 MNHEY and CDR2 SVGAGI. CDR3 sequence (DNA): TGTGCCAGCACGCCGCCCGGGGCAGATACGCAGTATTTT. Amino acid sequence: CASTPPGADTQYF.

This rearrangement joins TRBV6-2 or TRBV6-3 to TRBJ2-3; TRBD2 is a possible D gene (6 bases). Germline loops: CDR1 MNHEY, CDR2 SVGEGT. The CDR3 sequence is 14 residues long. With 3 bases removed from V and 1 base from J, the gap between germline ends came to 8 bases. The CDR3 here is CASSYRGGTDTQYF. The CDR3 nucleotides read TGTGCCAGCAGTTATCGCGGGGGCACAGATACGCAGTATTTT.

The V gene is TRBV7-3, the J gene TRBJ2-2, with D unclear. The CDR3 covers 13 residues. V was shortened by 5 bases and J by 0 bases, with 4 bases between the two germline ends. Germline V gives CDR1 SGHTA, CDR2 FQGTGA. As DNA, the CDR3 is TGTGCCAGCAGCCCGGCGAACACCGGGGAGCTGTTTTTT. Encoded protein: CASSPANTGELFF.

The chain employs TRBV5-1 and TRBJ2-2; 7 bases align to TRBD1. V shed 4 bases, J shed 2 bases, and the junction held 8 bases outside the gene matches. The CDR3 loop spans 16 amino acids. Germline assignment: CDR1 SGHRS and CDR2 YFSETQ. CDR3 bases: TGCGCCAGCAGCGAACAGGGACAGACTAACACCGGGGAGCTGTTTTTT. Translating it yields CASSEQGQTNTGELFF.

J is TRBJ2-5 and V is TRBV10-1; D perhaps matches TRBD1 (5 bases). Per germline, CDR1 WNHNN and CDR2 SYGVQD (reference sequence). The CDR3 extends over 14 amino acids. V lost 5 bases, J lost 7 bases, and 17 bases lay in between. The CDR3 DNA reads TGCGCCAGCAGTTCGGCGTGGGGCACAGGGACCCAGTACTTC. This encodes CASSSAWGTGTQYF.

The chain couples TRBV2 to TRBJ1-4; TRBD1 matches 9 bases. The CDR3 is made up of 13 amino acids. The germline V gene has CDR1 SNHLY and CDR2 FYNNEI. The trim removed 3 bases at V and 10 bases at J, leaving 3 bases unmatched. CDR3 nucleotides: TGTGCCAGCAGTGACATGGGACAGGGAAAACTGTTTTTT. This codes for CASSDMGQGKLFF.

The chain links TRBV19 to TRBJ2-7, with a possible D match to TRBD2 (5 bases). The germline CDR1 and CDR2 sequences are LNHDA and SQIVND (reference sequence). This CDR3 region has 12 residues. Trimming took off 6 bases at V and 0 bases at J, with 6 bases between the two ends. CDR3 sequence reads: CASRADSYEQYF. CDR3 DNA: TGTGCCAGTAGAGCGGACTCCTACGAGCAGTACTTC.

CDR3: CASRRGSGNTIYF. The CDR3 DNA reads as TGTGCTTCCCGGCGGGGCTCCGGAAACACCATATATTTT. The chain combines TRBV6-5 with TRBJ1-3, with D maybe TRBD1 (5 bases). CDR1 and CDR2 (germline): MNHEY, SVGAGI. This CDR3 has 13 residues.

The gene calls are TRBV5-4 and TRBJ2-2; 13 nucleotides agree with TRBD2. With 4 bases clipped from V and 8 bases from J, the junction kept 8 bases outside the gene matches. Germline V gene sequence: CDR1 SGHNT, CDR2 YYREEE (reference sequence). This CDR3 spans 16 amino acids. CDR3 in amino acids: CASSLSRTSGSGELFF. In DNA, the CDR3 is TGTGCCAGCAGCCTGAGTCGGACTAGCGGGAGTGGGGAGCTGTTTTTT.

The chain employs TRBV6-5 and TRBJ1-1, with D perhaps TRBD1 (5 bases). The CDR3 length is 13 residues. V was clipped by 6 bases and J by 1 base, with 9 bases between them. From germline, CDR1 is MNHEY and CDR2 SVGAGI. This chain's CDR3 is CASRSDKNTEAFF. The CDR3 region has the DNA TGTGCCAGCAGATCGGACAAGAACACTGAAGCTTTCTTT.

The rearrangement uses TRBV6-5 and TRBJ1-4; 7 bases are a match to TRBD1. Germline assignment: CDR1 MNHEY and CDR2 SVGAGI. This CDR3 contains 13 residues. After removal of 6 bases from V and 7 bases from J, the junction contained 5 bases not matched to a gene. CDR3 region: CASRRQGSEKLFF. The CDR3 bases are TGTGCCAGCAGAAGACAGGGAAGTGAAAAACTGTTTTTT.

The V call is TRBV7-2, the J call TRBJ2-3; D is ambiguous. Germline V gene lookup returns CDR1 SGHTA and CDR2 FQGNSA. Trimming left V 1 base short and J 4 bases short, with 9 bases between. The CDR3 covers 14 residues. The CDR3 sequence: CASSLGGPPDTQYF. The DNA for the CDR3 is TGTGCCAGCAGCTTAGGCGGCCCCCCAGATACGCAGTATTTT.

This CDR3 reads CASSESKPSSNEQFF. CDR3 in DNA: TGTGCCAGCAGTGAATCTAAGCCCTCTTCCAATGAGCAGTTCTTC. The chain is built from TRBV25-1 and TRBJ2-1; D not resolved. The CDR3 is made up of 15 amino acids. Germline-derived CDR1 and CDR2 are MGHDK and SYGVNS. The V and J ends lost 1 base and 6 bases respectively, with 13 bases between them.

The chain has TRBV20-1 and TRBJ2-7, with 7 bases that match TRBD1. The CDR3 loop spans 12 amino acids. Germline assignment: CDR1 DFQATT and CDR2 SNEGSKA (reference sequence). The trim removed 3 bases at V and 3 bases at J, leaving 2 bases unmatched. The CDR3 DNA reads TGCAGTGCTAGTTCAGGGGGCTACGAGCAGTACTTC. Translated: CSASSGGYEQYF.

This chain joins TRBV20-1 and TRBJ2-7, with 11 bases aligning to TRBD2. V lost 3 bases and J lost 0; bases outside the gene matches: 4. Germline V lookup: CDR1 DFQATT, CDR2 SNEGSKA (reference sequence). The CDR3 length is 15 residues. CDR3: CSASSGTSGSYEQYF. The CDR3 nucleotides read TGCAGTGCTAGTTCTGGGACTAGCGGCTCCTACGAGCAGTACTTC.

The chain couples TRBV27 to TRBJ2-2; 8 nucleotides align to TRBD2. Unmatched junction bases numbered 5, after V lost 4 bases and J lost 4 bases. The length of the CDR3 is 15 residues. In germline, CDR1 is MNHEY, CDR2 SMNVEV (reference sequence). CDR3 in amino acids: CASSSGLVRTGELFF. CDR3 DNA sequence: TGTGCCAGCAGTTCGGGACTAGTACGCACCGGGGAGCTGTTTTTT.